One and the same sample provided the 18 T cell receptor beta chains below, sequenced in a study of regulatory T cells in long-lasting Graves disease. Time point described: newly diagnosed GD, antithyroid drugs for less than 3 months. With RNA extracted from PBMCs as input, the TCR library was made. Relying on iRepertoire HTBI primers and Arm-PCR of CDR3 regions, the team built TCR beta libraries. Each CDR3 protein gets one entry after TCRdb re-called the multiplex PCR reads with MiXCR. This table has approximately 350,000 distinct CDR3 sequences, approximately 15% appearing once. These data also formed part of another study, on T cells in Graves' hyperthyroidism and ophthalmopathy.

Sequencing was performed on peripheral blood mononuclear cells (PBMCs), taken at new diagnosis, from a patient treated with antithyroid drugs. These receptors were taken from a man aged 35 to 55 with Graves disease.

This clonotype has ten or more counts. The CDR3 nucleotides read TGTGCCAGCTCGGGCCTCGGGACTAGCCTATCCTACGAGCAGTACTTC. Protein product: CASSGLGTSLSYEQYF. V usage is TRBV18 and J usage is TRBJ2-7, with 9 bases that match TRBD2. V lost 6 bases, J lost 1 base, and 10 bases stayed unmatched. Germline CDR1 and CDR2: KGHSH and LQKENI. The CDR3 runs to 16 residues.

This clonotype came up many times. The chain recombines TRBV20-1 with TRBJ1-1; the D gene is possibly TRBD1 (6 bases). Germline CDR1 reads DFQATT; CDR2 reads SNEGSKA (reference sequence). Trimming removed 0 bases at V and 0 bases at J, with 11 bases between. CDR3 size: 15 residues. CDR3 in amino acids: CSAREGGVVNTEAFF. The CDR3 DNA reads TGCAGTGCTAGAGAGGGGGGCGTCGTGAACACTGAAGCTTTCTTT.

This clonotype was counted at least ten times. The chain recombines TRBV20-1 with TRBJ2-7; 7 nucleotides align to TRBD1. The CDR3 is 14 amino acids. Losses at the gene ends were 6 bases for V and 6 bases for J; bases not matched to a gene: 14. Germline CDR1 and CDR2: DFQATT and SNEGSKA (reference sequence). DNA for the CDR3: TGCAGTGCCAGACCCGCCGACAGGGAAATCGAGCAGTACTTC. It codes for CSARPADREIEQYF.

Ten or more counts support this clonotype. The rearrangement uses TRBV12-3 or TRBV12-4 and TRBJ2-7, with D possibly TRBD1 on 5 matching bases. The V end was cut by 6 bases, the J end by 6 bases, with 21 bases between. CDR3 length: 15 amino acids. The CDR3 spells CASSPQASGWGEQYF. CDR3 bases: TGTGCCAGCAGCCCCCAGGCGTCAGGGTGGGGCGAGCAGTACTTC.

At least ten counts were recorded for this clonotype. The rearrangement links TRBV18 to TRBJ1-1; 9 nucleotides agree with TRBD1. Germline assignment: CDR1 KGHSH and CDR2 LQKENI. With 5 bases clipped from V and 4 bases from J, the junction kept 11 bases outside the gene matches. The CDR3 loop spans 16 amino acids. For the CDR3, the DNA is TGTGCCAGCTCAAGCCCGGGACAGGGTCTTGGCACTGAAGCTTTCTTT. Translating it yields CASSSPGQGLGTEAFF.

This clonotype appeared many times. The rearrangement joins TRBV20-1 to TRBJ1-1; TRBD1 might be the D (5 bases). This CDR3 is built from 14 residues. Between the trimmed V and J ends, which lost 1 base and 1 base, there was a span of 10 bases. Looked up from germline, CDR1 is DFQATT and CDR2 is SNEGSKA (reference sequence). CDR3 sequence: CSARAPGRNTEAFF. The CDR3 DNA is TGCAGTGCTAGAGCCCCAGGGAGGAACACTGAAGCTTTCTTT.

This clonotype was counted a few times. The rearrangement links TRBV27 to TRBJ1-2, with 7 bases identical to TRBD1. Germline loops: CDR1 MNHEY, CDR2 SMNVEV (reference sequence). The V and J ends lost 2 bases and 5 bases, in that order; junction bases with no gene match: 5. This CDR3 region has 14 residues. The CDR3 DNA sequence: TGTGCCAGCAGTTTAACGGGACAGCTTTATGGCTACACCTTC. It specifies CASSLTGQLYGYTF.

The chain is built from TRBV7-2 and TRBJ2-5, with D unclear. Germline V CDR1 and CDR2: SGHTA, FQGNSA. This CDR3 has 13 amino acids. With 6 bases removed from V and 5 bases from J, the gap between germline ends came to 13 bases. The DNA of the CDR3 is TGTGCCAGCAGATTTGGACGGCGGGAGACCCAGTACTTC. Amino acid sequence: CASRFGRRETQYF.

This clonotype was counted many times. This chain connects TRBV3-1 to TRBJ2-3, with D perhaps matching TRBD2 (6 bases). Deletions cut 4 bases from V and 4 bases from J, with 15 bases between. Germline CDR1 reads LGHDT; CDR2 reads YNNKEL (reference sequence). This CDR3 is 15 amino acids long. CDR3 amino acids: CASSPRLRGADTQYF. DNA for the CDR3: TGTGCCAGCAGCCCGAGGTTGCGGGGAGCAGATACGCAGTATTTT.

This clonotype was detected many times. This sequence joins TRBV5-8 and TRBJ2-3; D may be TRBD1 (7 bases). Germline loops: CDR1 SGHTS, CDR2 YDEGEE. The CDR3 extends over 14 amino acids. Trimming stripped 4 bases from V and 4 bases from J, with 13 bases between. CDR3 amino acids: CASSSRGDADTQYF. The CDR3 nucleotides are TGTGCCAGCAGCAGCAGGGGGGACGCAGATACGCAGTATTTT.

The sample holds many counts of this clonotype. The chain has TRBV6-5 and TRBJ2-2; 9 nucleotides line up with TRBD2. Trimming cost V 2 bases and J 4 bases; bases outside gene matches: 8. The CDR3 runs 17 residues. Germline V lookup: CDR1 MNHEY, CDR2 SVGAGI. CDR3 sequence: CASSYPSAGGRTGELFF. CDR3 bases: TGTGCCAGCAGTTACCCCTCAGCGGGGGGACGCACCGGGGAGCTGTTTTTT.

This clonotype was detected ten times or more. The gene calls are TRBV28 and TRBJ1-5, with 10 positions matching TRBD1. Per the germline V gene, CDR1 is MDHEN and CDR2 is SYDVKM. This CDR3 comprises 15 residues. V lost 0 bases to trimming and J lost 5 bases; unmatched junction nucleotides: 1. This CDR3 reads CASSLWDRGDQPQHF. CDR3 nucleotide sequence: TGTGCCAGCAGTTTATGGGACAGGGGGGATCAGCCCCAGCATTTT. The full variable domain, with the rest looked up from reference TRBV28 and TRBJ1-5, is DVKVTQSSRYLVKRTGEKVFLECVQDMDHENMFWYRQDPGLGLRLIYFSYDVKMKEKGDIPEGYSVSREKKERFSLILESASTNQTSMYLCASSLWDRGDQPQHFGDGTRLSIL.

This clonotype was seen many times. Sequence at one end of the junction differs from germline and may be a read error. The rearrangement joins TRBV30 to TRBJ1-5; TRBD1 matches 12 bases. The CDR3 totals 15 residues. CDR1 and CDR2 from the germline V gene are GTSNPN and SVGIG (reference sequence). The CDR3 region is CAWEVGTGGKQPQHF. The CDR3 DNA is TGTGCCTGGGAAGTCGGGACAGGGGGCAAACAGCCCCAGCATTTT.

The genes are TRBV5-5 and TRBJ2-1; D is perhaps TRBD1 or TRBD2 (5 bases each). Germline CDR1 is SGHKS and CDR2 is YYEKEE (reference sequence). This CDR3 is built from 17 residues. V was cut by 1 base and J by 5 bases, with 19 bases left in between. The CDR3 coding sequence is TGTGCCAGCAGCTTGAAGTTCCCCACGAGGGGAAACAATGAGCAGTTCTTC. Its protein is CASSLKFPTRGNNEQFF.

This clonotype was seen many times. This chain links TRBV10-3 with TRBJ2-1; D is uncertain. The V gene lost 0 bases and the J gene lost 6 bases, with 3 bases spanning the gap. CDR1 ENHRY and CDR2 SYGVKD come from the germline V gene. CDR3 length: 12 residues. CDR3 bases: TGTGCCATCAGTGAGTCGTCCAATGAGCAGTTCTTC. Residues: CAISESSNEQFF.

This clonotype was found many times. The chain joins TRBV10-3 to TRBJ1-1, with D perhaps matching TRBD1 (5 bases). Trimming took off 7 bases at V and 1 base at J, with 10 bases between the two ends. Germline V gene sequence: CDR1 ENHRY, CDR2 SYGVKD. The CDR3 length is 13 residues. The CDR3 coding sequence is TGTGCCATCACCGCACAGGAGAACACTGAAGCTTTCTTT. Its protein is CAITAQENTEAFF.

Many counts were recorded for this clonotype. This chain uses TRBV6-1 with TRBJ1-1, with D uncertain. CDR1 and CDR2 from the germline V gene are MNHNS and SASEGT. The CDR3 extends over 13 amino acids. Trimming removed 2 bases at V and 4 bases at J, with 8 bases between. The CDR3 region is CASSETAGTEAFF. The CDR3 DNA follows: TGTGCCAGCAGTGAAACAGCCGGCACTGAAGCTTTCTTT.

The chain carries TRBV28 and TRBJ1-2; the D gene is possibly TRBD1 (6 bases). Germline CDR1 reads MDHEN; CDR2 reads SYDVKM. This CDR3 region has 12 residues. V gave up 8 bases and J gave up 5 bases, with 12 bases separating them. CDR3 region: CASVRGLYGYTF. CDR3 DNA: TGTGCCAGCGTCAGGGGCTTATATGGCTACACCTTC.